These 25 T cell receptor beta chains came from one sample sequenced in a study of blood T cell repertoires in COVID-19. This table comes from immunoSEQ multiplex PCR, and its TCRdb copy is limited to in-frame clones, with some not included. This table holds 250,000 to 350,000 clones, 88% found once. Sequenced input: peripheral blood. These TCRs come from a woman between 25 and 40 years old with COVID-19, enrolled during active disease.

The chain is built from TRBV29-1 and TRBJ1-1; D possibly corresponds to TRBD1 (5 bases). Per the germline V gene, CDR1 is SQVTM and CDR2 is ANQGSEA. The V and J ends lost 6 bases and 0 bases respectively, with 11 bases between them. The CDR3 has 13 residues. The CDR3 reads CSVRTTMNTEAFF. In DNA form, the CDR3 reads TGCAGCGTGAGGACAACAATGAACACTGAAGCTTTCTTT. Together with reference TRBV29-1 and TRBJ1-1, the CDR3 gives the full variable domain: SAVISQKPSRDICQRGTSLTIQCQVDSQVTMMFWYRQQPGQSLTLIATANQGSEATYESGFVIDKFPISRPNLTFSTLTVSNMSPEDSSIYLCSVRTTMNTEAFFGQGTRLTVV.

The chain uses TRBV9 and TRBJ1-1; D is unclear. The V end was cut by 2 bases, the J end by 1 base, with 15 bases between. The CDR3 length is 16 residues. CDR1 and CDR2 (germline): SGDLS, YYNGEE. The CDR3 reads CASSVLPGSGNTEAFF. As DNA, the CDR3 is TGTGCCAGCAGCGTTCTGCCGGGATCTGGGAACACTGAAGCTTTCTTT.

This sequence joins TRBV15 and TRBJ2-3, with D maybe TRBD2 (5 bases). Germline V gives CDR1 LNHNV, CDR2 YYDKDF (reference sequence). This CDR3 is built from 17 residues. Deletions cut 0 bases from V and 0 bases from J, with 13 bases between. This chain's CDR3 is CATSRDEGSGSTDTQYF. CDR3 coding DNA: TGTGCCACCAGCAGAGATGAGGGCAGTGGGAGCACAGATACGCAGTATTTT.

This clone was picked up a small number of times. This chain uses TRBV2 with TRBJ2-7, with 7 bases matching TRBD2. Trimming at V came to 8 bases and at J to 0 bases, leaving 7 bases not matched to a gene. This CDR3 contains 14 residues. Germline V gene lookup returns CDR1 SNHLY and CDR2 FYNNEI. CDR3 coding DNA: TGTGCCAGCGGGAGCGGGACCCACTCCTACGAGCAGTACTTC. Amino acids: CASGSGTHSYEQYF. The full variable domain, its missing parts supplied by reference TRBV2 and TRBJ2-7, is EPEVTQTPSHQVTQMGQEVILRCVPISNHLYFYWYRQILGQKVEFLVSFYNNEISEKSEIFDDQFSVERPDGSNFTLKIRSTKLEDSAMYFCASGSGTHSYEQYFGPGTRLTVT.

The rearrangement links TRBV28 to TRBJ2-7, with TRBD1 matching 7 bases. Looked up from germline, CDR1 is MDHEN and CDR2 is SYDVKM. This CDR3 contains 13 residues. The ends lost 8 bases at V and 3 bases at J; junction bases unmatched: 7. Here the CDR3 DNA reads TGTGCCAGCTTGGGACAGAACAACTACGAGCAGTACTTC. It translates to CASLGQNNYEQYF.

The V call is TRBV10-3, the J call TRBJ2-7, with TRBD1 identical over 9 bases. CDR3 length: 15 amino acids. Germline loops: CDR1 ENHRY, CDR2 SYGVKD. V lost 2 bases and J lost 2; bases outside the gene matches: 4. Here the CDR3 reads CAISEPGQGPYEQYF. In nucleotides, the CDR3 is TGTGCCATCAGTGAGCCCGGACAGGGGCCCTACGAGCAGTACTTC.

The V gene is TRBV9, the J gene TRBJ1-1; a possible D gene is TRBD1 (5 bases). In germline, CDR1 is SGDLS, CDR2 YYNGEE. V gave up 3 bases and J gave up 1 base, with 16 bases separating them. This CDR3 has 16 amino acids. The CDR3 coding sequence is TGTGCCAGCAGCGCCCCGAGTCCGGGGGGGAACACTGAAGCTTTCTTT. This gives the protein CASSAPSPGGNTEAFF.

The chain uses TRBV18 and TRBJ1-3; 9 bases map to TRBD1. The V and J ends lost 6 bases and 5 bases, in that order; junction bases with no gene match: 20. Germline V gene sequence: CDR1 KGHSH, CDR2 LQKENI. CDR3 length: 19 residues. The CDR3 DNA is TGTGCCAGCTCTCGGACAGGGGATTTACTCCGCGACACCCGAAACACCATATATTTT. Translation gives CASSRTGDLLRDTRNTIYF.

V gene TRBV5-5 combines with J gene TRBJ1-3, with D uncertain. In germline, CDR1 is SGHKS, CDR2 YYEKEE (reference sequence). This CDR3 spans 13 amino acids. V was pared by 4 bases and J by 7 bases, with 12 bases between. DNA of the CDR3: TGTGCCAGCAGCGTGTGGAGAGGGAACACCATATATTTT. It specifies CASSVWRGNTIYF.

The V gene is TRBV27, the J gene TRBJ2-7; 7 bases align to TRBD1. Germline CDR1 is MNHEY and CDR2 is SMNVEV (reference sequence). This CDR3 comprises 13 residues. V lost 6 bases and J lost 1; bases outside the gene matches: 3. The CDR3 here is CASSPGQSYEQYF. In nucleotides, the CDR3 is TGTGCCAGCAGCCCGGGACAGTCCTACGAGCAGTACTTC.

This chain joins TRBV7-2 and TRBJ2-7; 9 bases match TRBD1. The CDR3 is made up of 15 amino acids. V lost 3 bases, J lost 5 bases, and 8 bases stayed unmatched. Germline V gene sequence: CDR1 SGHTA, CDR2 FQGNSA. The CDR3 region has the DNA TGTGCCAGCAGCTTTCCGGGACAGGGACGTAACGAGCAGTACTTC. Its translation: CASSFPGQGRNEQYF.

V gene TRBV20-1 combines with J gene TRBJ1-5; no definite D call. CDR3 size: 14 residues. Trimming removed 3 bases from V and 3 bases from J, with 12 bases in between. Germline assignment: CDR1 DFQATT and CDR2 SNEGSKA (reference sequence). This chain's CDR3 is CSASTQEDNQPQHF. The CDR3 coding sequence is TGCAGTGCTAGTACGCAGGAAGACAATCAGCCCCAGCATTTT.

J is TRBJ2-3 and V is TRBV29-1; 7 bases match TRBD2. The CDR3 spans 13 residues. Germline CDR1 is SQVTM and CDR2 is ANQGSEA. After removal of 2 bases from V and 6 bases from J, the junction contained 5 bases not matched to a gene. This CDR3 is CSVEQGGRDTQYF. As DNA, the CDR3 is TGCAGCGTTGAACAGGGAGGGAGGGATACGCAGTATTTT.

CDR3 in DNA: TGTGCCAGCAGCACGGACAGGGCAAACACTGAAGCTTTCTTT. Amino acids: CASSTDRANTEAFF. J is TRBJ1-1 and V is TRBV9, with TRBD1 identical over 8 bases. V lost 4 bases, J lost 2 bases, and 4 bases stayed unmatched. The CDR3 spans 14 residues. CDR1 and CDR2 from the germline V gene are SGDLS and YYNGEE.

The V call is TRBV7-2, the J call TRBJ2-5, with 8 bases identical to TRBD2. Germline CDR1 and CDR2: SGHTA and FQGNSA. Losses at the gene ends were 5 bases for V and 4 bases for J; bases not matched to a gene: 6. The CDR3 extends over 14 amino acids. CDR3 in amino acids: CASSTGGNGETQYF. CDR3 nucleotides: TGTGCCAGCAGCACGGGGGGGAATGGAGAGACCCAGTACTTC.

V is TRBV28 and J is TRBJ2-7; the D gene is possibly TRBD1 (6 bases). Trimming cost V 2 bases and J 2 bases, with 13 bases left between them. The CDR3 has 15 residues. CDR1 MDHEN and CDR2 SYDVKM come from the germline V gene. The CDR3 region is CASSLKTGNTYEQYF. In DNA form, the CDR3 reads TGTGCCAGCAGTTTAAAAACAGGGAACACCTACGAGCAGTACTTC.

This clone was seen only a few times. The sample carries other DNA sequences with the same CDR3. The genes are TRBV2 and TRBJ2-4; 9 bases map to TRBD1. Germline CDR1 is SNHLY and CDR2 is FYNNEI. The CDR3 covers 15 residues. J lost 4 bases, V lost 4 bases, and 5 bases had no gene match. CDR3 sequence (DNA): TGTGCCAGCAGTGCGGGTGACAGGGGGAAAAACATTCAGTACTTC. Its translation: CASSAGDRGKNIQYF.

This sequence joins TRBV27 and TRBJ2-7; D is unclear. The V and J ends lost 3 bases and 2 bases respectively, with 14 bases between them. This CDR3 comprises 15 residues. Per germline, CDR1 MNHEY and CDR2 SMNVEV (reference sequence). The CDR3 DNA reads TGTGCCAGCAGTTTGCGGCCGGGTAGGACCTACGAGCAGTACTTC. Amino acids: CASSLRPGRTYEQYF.

This clone was picked up one time. This chain joins TRBV24-1 and TRBJ2-3; the D is unclear. The germline CDR1 and CDR2 sequences are KGHDR and SFDVKD. Trimming cost V 4 bases and J 2 bases, with 6 bases left between them. This CDR3 has 13 residues. For the CDR3, the DNA is TGTGCCACCAGTGAACTAATCACAGATACGCAGTATTTT. This translates into CATSELITDTQYF.

The chain carries TRBV19 and TRBJ2-5; no clear D gene. CDR1 and CDR2 from the germline V gene are LNHDA and SQIVND (reference sequence). Trimming took off 4 bases at V and 1 base at J, with 16 bases between the two ends. The CDR3 is 16 residues long. The CDR3 sequence is CASSTSPARSQETQYF. The CDR3 region has the DNA TGTGCCAGTAGTACGTCCCCGGCCAGGTCCCAAGAGACCCAGTACTTC.

In this sample, this clone turned up once. The chain employs TRBV10-2 and TRBJ2-2; the match to TRBD1 covers 8 bases. The V gene end was trimmed by 10 bases and the J gene end by 8 bases; junction bases not matched to a gene: 15. Germline V gene sequence: CDR1 WSHSY, CDR2 SAAADI. The CDR3 consists of 15 residues. This CDR3 reads CATEARDRPTGELFF. The CDR3 nucleotides read TGCGCCACCGAGGCACGGGACAGGCCGACGGGGGAGCTGTTTTTT.

The chain recombines TRBV28 with TRBJ2-6; TRBD1 agrees at 8 bases. Germline V gene lookup returns CDR1 MDHEN and CDR2 SYDVKM. V lost 4 bases to trimming and J lost 1 base; unmatched junction nucleotides: 6. This CDR3 has 17 amino acids. The CDR3 region is CASSYYHRGSGANVLTF. DNA for the CDR3: TGTGCCAGCAGTTACTATCACAGGGGGTCTGGGGCCAACGTCCTGACTTTC.

J is TRBJ1-5 and V is TRBV24-1; D call uncertain. This CDR3 is built from 15 residues. Germline CDR1 KGHDR, CDR2 SFDVKD. Trimming left V 2 bases short and J 2 bases short, with 9 bases between. The CDR3 bases are TGTGCCACCAGTGATTCTGTAACAGGCAATCAGCCCCAGCATTTT. Protein: CATSDSVTGNQPQHF.

The chain recombines TRBV7-9 with TRBJ1-4; D is undetermined. The CDR3 contains 15 residues. Germline-derived CDR1 and CDR2 are SEHNR and FQNEAQ (reference sequence). V was shortened by 1 base and J by 3 bases, with 9 bases between the two germline ends. The CDR3 reads CASSLESQSNEKLFF. For the CDR3, the DNA is TGTGCCAGCAGCTTAGAGTCACAGTCTAATGAAAAACTGTTTTTT.

To note about this clone: At one of its ends the junction is not consistent with the germline gene, which may arise from a read error. The chain is built from TRBV7-8 and TRBJ1-1, with D possibly matching TRBD1 (5 bases). Germline CDR1 SGHVS, CDR2 FQNEAQ. CDR3 length: 13 residues. In DNA, the CDR3 is TGTGCCAGCAGCTTAGACAGGAAGGACAACAGACGCTTT. Translating it yields CASSLDRKDNRRF.